This T cell receptor (beta chain) was captured by sequencing in a study of molecular identifiers for immune sequencing clone quantification. General observations from the study: A shared barcode on identical TCR molecules could lead to underestimated sizes for highly expanded clones. For effector cells, clones above 20 RNA copies held over 98% of molecules; for naive cells, under 1%.

Germline loops: CDR1 LGHNA, CDR2 YSLEER. The CDR3 runs to 13 residues. V was cut by 0 bases and J by 2 bases, with 5 bases left in between. This clonotype was seen at least ten times. Its target is not known. In TCRdb, the PCR reads were re-called with MiXCR into one record per CDR3 protein. This sample has about 510,000 distinct CDR3 sequences, with around 23% found just once. Source material for naive CD8 libraries was roughly 19,000 to 1,000,000 sorted cells, with 10%, 30% or 50% RNA. A CD8+CD4-CCR7+CD45RA+ gate was used to sort naive CD8 T cells. V and J are TRBV4-3 and TRBJ2-7; D is uncertain. Sequencing was performed on naive CD8+ T cells from blood, with Jurkat cell RNA spiked in. The subset was: FACS-sorted CD8+CD4-CCR7+CD45RA+ naive T cells. This receptor was obtained from a human donor in good health. Some libraries in this study had Jurkat cell RNA spiked in. The CDR3 DNA follows: TGCGCCAGCAGCCAAGATCCGACCTACGAGCAGTACTTC. This translates into CASSQDPTYEQYF.